This TCR beta chain was sequenced during a study of shared clonotypes between healthy human individuals. Generated by immunoSEQ multiplex PCR, the TCRdb table keeps only in-frame clones and is missing some. The repertoire has approximately 1,000,000 clones, roughly 74% of them found once; the top ten carry more than 0.45%. In this sample, this clone turned up a few times. Trimming left V 4 bases short and J 1 base short, with 7 bases between. CDR1 SQVTM and CDR2 ANQGSEA come from the germline V gene. CDR3 length equals 12 residues. Sequencing was carried out using memory CD4+ T cells from PBMCs. The sample's subset: CD45RA-negative fraction. The chain links TRBV29-1 to TRBJ1-1, with D uncertain. The TCR was taken from a man younger than 35 in good health. Some clones in this sample may be carry-over from other donors' samples. DNA of the CDR3: TGCAGCGTTGGAGGAAGGAACACTGAAGCTTTCTTT. Its protein product is CSVGGRNTEAFF.